The rows below give T cell receptor beta chains drawn from one sample of a study of shared clonotypes between healthy human individuals. The data were produced by immunoSEQ multiplex PCR, yet TCRdb's version contains in-frame clones alone and is incomplete. The sample comprises roughly 2.2 million clones, 90% to 95% of which are singletons, and about 0.39% rests with the top ten. Sample: naive CD4+ T cells from PBMCs. All receptors derive from a man aged 18 to 29 in good health. Some clones in this sample may be carry-over from other donors' samples. Both conserved end residues are part of each CDR3. The D gene is left open where the match is weak. Rows give clone size only sometimes, using once, few, many, or a class for an expanded clone.

V	size	D	J	DNA	CDR3
TRBV29-1	NA	NA	TRBJ1-1	TGCAGCGCTGTCCGGGGCGCTGAAGCTTTCTTT	CSAVRGAEAFF
TRBV27	NA	NA	TRBJ1-2	TGTGCCAGCAGCTGGAACCTCTTCTATGGCTACACCTTC	CASSWNLFYGYTF
TRBV6-5	NA	NA	TRBJ2-4	TGTGCCAGCATCCTCAGCCGAACCTCAAACATTCAGTACTTC	CASILSRTSNIQYF
TRBV28	NA	NA	TRBJ1-4	TGTGCCAGCACTACTCTCCACGGGGCCGACCATTATCTGTTTTTT	CASTTLHGADHYLFF
TRBV18	NA	TRBD1	TRBJ2-7	TGTGCCAGCTCACCCTTACCGGGACAGGCGTCGACCTACGAGCAGTACTTC	CASSPLPGQASTYEQYF
TRBV6-1	NA	NA	TRBJ2-3	TGTGCCAGCAGTGGGCGATCAGATACGCAGTATTTT	CASSGRSDTQYF
TRBV5-1	once	NA	TRBJ1-5	TGCGCCAGCAGCCCAGGGGAGCGCGGTCAGCCCCAGCATTTT	CASSPGERGQPQHF
TRBV13	NA	TRBD2	TRBJ2-6	TGTGCCAGCAGCTTAAGAGTTCTAGCGGGAGGGCTTGGGGCCAACGTCCTGACTTTC	CASSLRVLAGGLGANVLTF
TRBV7-6	once	NA	TRBJ2-7	TGTGCCAGCAGCCCGGCCCAATACGAGCAGTACTTC	CASSPAQYEQYF
TRBV28	NA	NA	TRBJ1-3	TGTGCCAGCAACCCATCAGGGGATACCTCTGGAAACACCATATATTTT	CASNPSGDTSGNTIYF
TRBV27	NA	NA	TRBJ2-3	TGTGCCAGCAGTTTATTGGCGGACGATACGCAGTATTTT	CASSLLADDTQYF
TRBV18	NA	TRBD1	TRBJ2-7	TGTGCCAGCTCAAAGGGACAGGGGAACTACGAGCAGTACTTC	CASSKGQGNYEQYF
TRBV27	NA	NA	TRBJ1-1	TGTGCCAGCAACCAGGACGCACACACTGAAGCTTTCTTT	CASNQDAHTEAFF
TRBV29-1	NA	TRBD1	TRBJ1-2	TGCAGCGCCCCCCGGACAGGGAACGCCGGTGGCTACACCTTC	CSAPRTGNAGGYTF
TRBV29-1	NA	NA	TRBJ1-1	TGCAGCGTTGAGGGCTTTGGGGCGGTGAACACTGAAGCTTTCTTT	CSVEGFGAVNTEAFF
TRBV28	NA	NA	TRBJ2-7	TGTGCCAGCAGAATCCCCACCCGGGGCGAGCAGTACTTC	CASRIPTRGEQYF
TRBV2	NA	TRBD2	TRBJ2-3	TGTGCCAGCAGACCTCTAGCGGGAGGGCACACAGATACGCAGTATTTT	CASRPLAGGHTDTQYF
TRBV7-2	NA	TRBD1	TRBJ2-2	TGTGCCAGCAGCCTCGGACAGGGCATCAACACCGGGGAGCTGTTTTTT	CASSLGQGINTGELFF
TRBV11-2	NA	TRBD1	TRBJ2-7	TGTGCCAGCAGCTTCACCGGGACAGGCTACGAGCAGTACTTC	CASSFTGTGYEQYF
TRBV2	NA	TRBD2	TRBJ2-1	TGTGCCAGCGGACTAGCAGGCTCCTACAATGAGCAGTTCTTC	CASGLAGSYNEQFF
TRBV19	NA	TRBD1	TRBJ2-7	TGTGCCAGTACATCCGGGACAGGGTTCTACGAGCAGTACTTC	CASTSGTGFYEQYF
TRBV10-2	NA	TRBD1	TRBJ1-4	TGCGCCAGCAGTGACCTATTGACGACAGGGGATGAAAAACTGTTTTTT	CASSDLLTTGDEKLFF
TRBV18	NA	NA	TRBJ2-2	TGTGCCAGCTCACCACCCGGCCGGACCGGGGAGCTGTTTTTT	CASSPPGRTGELFF
TRBV7-9	NA	NA	TRBJ2-7	TGCGCCAGCAGCCCTCTCGTGTTCTACGAGCAGTACTTC	CASSPLVFYEQYF
TRBV28	NA	NA	TRBJ1-5	TGTGCCAGCAGTTTATTGACTCGCGGTGCAGGTGCTAATCAGCCCCAGCATTTT	CASSLLTRGAGANQPQHF
TRBV5-1	NA	NA	TRBJ2-1	TGCGCCAGCAGCTTGGGACTACCCCTCTACCATGAGCAGTTCTTC	CASSLGLPLYHEQFF
TRBV4-1	NA	TRBD1	TRBJ2-1	TGCGCCAGCAGGAACCCGGGACAGGGGAATGAGCAGTTCTTC	CASRNPGQGNEQFF
TRBV6-1	NA	NA	TRBJ2-4	TGTGCCAGCAGTGCCGGGCACAACTTAGCCAAAAACATTCAGTACTTC	CASSAGHNLAKNIQYF
TRBV5-1	NA	NA	TRBJ1-5	TGCGCCAGCAGCTTGGGCGGGGTAGGCCAGCCCCAGCATTTT	CASSLGGVGQPQHF
TRBV5-1	NA	NA	TRBJ1-2	TGCGCCAGCAGCTTGCGACAGAACTATGGCTACACCTTC	CASSLRQNYGYTF
TRBV7-3	NA	NA	TRBJ1-2	TGTGCCAGCAGCCCCGGGGGGAGGGCCCCTTCCCACGGTGGCTACACCTTC	CASSPGGRAPSHGGYTF
TRBV25-1	NA	NA	TRBJ1-6	TGTGCCAGCAGTGGCGTTAGCTCCTATAATTCACCCCTCCACTTT	CASSGVSSYNSPLHF
TRBV19	NA	NA	TRBJ1-5	TGTGCCAGTAGTATCCACCCGGGACAAAATCAGCCCCAGCATTTT	CASSIHPGQNQPQHF
TRBV2	NA	NA	TRBJ1-2	TGTGCCAGCAGGCCCGGGGGGGGTAGCCTGGGCTACACCTTC	CASRPGGGSLGYTF
TRBV18	few	NA	TRBJ1-1	TGTGCCAGCTCCCTTGATCCTGGGAGCACTGAAGCTTTCTTT	CASSLDPGSTEAFF
TRBV2	NA	NA	TRBJ2-2	TGTGCCAGCATTGGGACCGCGAGGACCGGGGAGCTGTTTTTT	CASIGTARTGELFF
TRBV5-4	NA	NA	TRBJ2-5	TGTGCCAGCAGCTTTTCCGTTGTGACGACCCACCAAGAGACCCAGTACTTC	CASSFSVVTTHQETQYF
TRBV7-3	NA	TRBD2	TRBJ2-3	TGTGCCAGCAGCTTACGGGGGGCAGATACGCAGTATTTT	CASSLRGADTQYF
TRBV14	once	TRBD2	TRBJ2-1	TGTGCCAGCAGCCTACTAGCGGGATCCTACAATGAGCAGTTCTTC	CASSLLAGSYNEQFF
TRBV27	once	TRBD2	TRBJ2-7	TGTGCCAGCAGGGGGGGGACTAGCGGGAGATACGAGCAGTACTTC	CASRGGTSGRYEQYF
TRBV10-3	NA	NA	TRBJ2-3	TGTGCCATCAGTTGGGATCGGGCGGCGCAGTATTTT	CAISWDRAAQYF
TRBV11-2	NA	NA	TRBJ1-2	TGTGCCAGCAGCTTAGGACACCTCTATGGCTACACCTTC	CASSLGHLYGYTF
TRBV28	NA	TRBD1	TRBJ2-7	TGTGCCAGCAGTGGACAGGGGGCCATCTCCTACGAGCAGTACTTC	CASSGQGAISYEQYF
TRBV11-2	NA	TRBD2	TRBJ2-1	TGTGCCAGCAGGCCCCGGGGGGATAACAATGAGCAGTTCTTC	CASRPRGDNNEQFF
TRBV28	few	TRBD1	TRBJ1-5	TGTGCCAGTCGACAGGGAGGACAGCCCCAGCATTTT	CASRQGGQPQHF
TRBV6-5	NA	TRBD2	TRBJ2-2	TGTGCCAGTGGGCTAGCGGAGAACACCGGGGAGCTGTTTTTT	CASGLAENTGELFF
TRBV6-5	NA	TRBD2	TRBJ2-3	TGTGCCAGCAGTTACTCTTCCCTAGCGGGAGGTGGTACGCAGTATTTT	CASSYSSLAGGGTQYF
TRBV10-2	once	TRBD2	TRBJ2-1	TGCGCCAGCAGCCGGGAGGGGACCTACAATGAGCAGTTCTTC	CASSREGTYNEQFF